The 23 T cell receptor beta chains below were found in one sample sequenced in a study of response to subunit inactivated influenza vaccine. TCRdb reanalysed the RT-PCR reads using MiXCR and keeps one entry per CDR3 protein. Of roughly 570,000 distinct CDR3 sequences in the sample, around 13% were seen once. This sample comprised PBMCs from blood, obtained about 13 days after vaccination. These receptors were collected from a man aged 50 or older who received an inactivated influenza vaccine.

The genes are TRBV11-1 and TRBJ2-7; D remains unclear. Trimming pared 1 base from V and 0 bases from J, leaving 19 bases between. Germline V gene sequence: CDR1 SGHAT, CDR2 FQDESV (reference sequence). CDR3 size: 18 residues. The CDR3 reads CASSLVENQLGNSYEQYF. CDR3 coding DNA: TGTGCCAGCAGCTTAGTCGAGAATCAATTGGGTAACTCCTACGAGCAGTACTTC.

V gene TRBV20-1 combines with J gene TRBJ1-5; D is unclear. The germline CDR1 and CDR2 sequences are DFQATT and SNEGSKA (reference sequence). The length of the CDR3 is 13 residues. V was trimmed by 3 bases and J by 5 bases, leaving 11 bases between them. CDR3 nucleotides: TGCAGTGCTAGTATGGGATCGGATCAGCCCCAGCATTTT. Its protein is CSASMGSDQPQHF.

This clonotype was observed at least ten times. This chain connects TRBV15 to TRBJ1-2, with a weak D call TRBD1 (5 bases). This CDR3 contains 12 residues. V was pared by 5 bases and J by 3 bases, with 7 bases between. Germline assignment: CDR1 LNHNV and CDR2 YYDKDF (reference sequence). CDR3 in amino acids: CATSWGDYGYTF. DNA of the CDR3: TGTGCCACCAGCTGGGGGGACTATGGCTACACCTTC.

The V gene is TRBV6-2 or TRBV6-3, the J gene TRBJ2-5; tentative D call: TRBD1 (6 bases). This CDR3 region has 15 residues. Germline CDR1 MNHEY, CDR2 SVGEGT. Between the trimmed V and J ends, which lost 10 bases and 6 bases, there was a span of 24 bases. CDR3 bases: TGTGCCACCAATTGGCCGGGACACTCTACGAAGACCCAGTACTTC. Amino acids: CATNWPGHSTKTQYF.

This clonotype was detected a few times. The chain employs TRBV4-1 and TRBJ2-1, with D perhaps matching TRBD2 (6 bases). Germline V CDR1 and CDR2: MGHRA, YSYEKL. V gave up 2 bases and J gave up 3 bases, with 14 bases separating them. The CDR3 covers 16 residues. The CDR3 here is CASSQKIREYYNEQFF. The DNA for the CDR3 is TGCGCCAGCAGCCAAAAGATCCGGGAGTACTACAATGAGCAGTTCTTC.

The chain has TRBV20-1 and TRBJ2-5, with 9 positions matching TRBD1. The CDR3 consists of 15 residues. V gave up 0 bases and J gave up 5 bases; unmatched junction bases: 7. From germline, CDR1 is DFQATT and CDR2 SNEGSKA (reference sequence). CDR3: CSARDGDRVQETQYF. The CDR3 DNA reads TGCAGTGCTAGAGATGGGGACAGGGTTCAGGAGACCCAGTACTTC.

This clonotype was recorded only once. This chain uses TRBV20-1 with TRBJ2-7; D remains ambiguous. This CDR3 spans 15 amino acids. V lost 0 bases, J lost 2 bases, and 14 bases lay in between. CDR1 and CDR2 from the germline V gene are DFQATT and SNEGSKA (reference sequence). The CDR3 region has the DNA TGCAGTGCTAGAGAAAGGAAAGGTCCCCCCTACGAGCAGTACTTC. It encodes CSARERKGPPYEQYF.

This clonotype was recorded many times. J is TRBJ2-1 and V is TRBV27, with D tentatively TRBD1 (6 bases). The CDR3 runs 16 residues. The V end lost 10 bases, the J end lost 5 bases, and 24 bases lay between the germline ends. From germline, CDR1 is MNHEY and CDR2 SMNVEV (reference sequence). The CDR3 loop reads CATSIGQGHLNNEQFF. CDR3 nucleotides: TGTGCCACCTCCATCGGCCAGGGGCACCTAAACAATGAGCAGTTCTTC.

The J gene is TRBJ2-2, the V gene TRBV20-1; 13 bases fit TRBD2. V lost 4 bases, J lost 7 bases, and 12 bases stayed unmatched. The CDR3 totals 17 residues. Per the germline V gene, CDR1 is DFQATT and CDR2 is SNEGSKA (reference sequence). The CDR3 spells CSAKTGTSGGAYGELFF. The CDR3 nucleotides are TGCAGTGCTAAAACCGGAACTAGCGGGGGGGCTTACGGGGAGCTGTTTTTT.

This clonotype was seen a few times. The chain employs TRBV28 and TRBJ1-1; no clear D. Germline V gene sequence: CDR1 MDHEN, CDR2 SYDVKM. CDR3 length: 14 residues. Trimming removed 7 bases at V and 2 bases at J, with 14 bases between. The DNA of the CDR3 is TGTGCCAGCAAAACCCGGAGGATAAACACTGAAGCTTTCTTT. It codes for CASKTRRINTEAFF.

This clonotype has a handful of counts. V usage is TRBV29-1 and J usage is TRBJ2-7; D might be TRBD1 (5 bases). The CDR3 is made up of 13 amino acids. Germline lookup yields CDR1 SQVTM and CDR2 ANQGSEA. V was pared by 4 bases and J by 5 bases, with 15 bases between. The CDR3 region has the DNA TGCAGCGTTGTAAGGGGTTTTGCGGACGAGCAGTACTTC. Translation gives CSVVRGFADEQYF.

There are many counts of this clonotype. The CDR3 bases are TGCTCTGGAGGGAGGTCCACAGATACGCAGTATTTT. This sequence encodes CSGGRSTDTQYF. The gene calls are TRBV29-1 and TRBJ2-3, with D perhaps matching TRBD2 (6 bases). CDR3 size: 12 residues. Germline CDR1 and CDR2: SQVTM and ANQGSEA.

This clonotype came up a few times. The rearrangement links TRBV6-2 or TRBV6-3 to TRBJ2-6, with D maybe TRBD2 (6 bases). CDR3 length: 18 residues. The germline V and J ends were trimmed by 2 bases and 1 base, with 15 bases remaining between them. CDR1 and CDR2 from the germline V gene are MNHEY and SVGEGT. CDR3 in amino acids: CASSYLGGTVSGANVLTF. The CDR3, as DNA: TGTGCCAGCAGTTACCTCGGAGGGACTGTTTCTGGGGCCAACGTCCTGACTTTC.

Note on this clonotype: An end of the junction does not agree with germline; a read error may underlie this. The genes are TRBV12-3 or TRBV12-4 and TRBJ1-5; 8 bases are shared with TRBD1. The CDR3 is 15 residues long. CDR3 coding DNA: TGTGCCAGCAGCCCTGGAGGACAGGGACATCAACCCCAGCATTTT. Translated, it gives CASSPGGQGHQPQHF.

The CDR3 DNA is TGTGCCAGCAGTGAAGTCGGGTGGGAGGAGCTGTTTTTT. This encodes CASSEVGWEELFF. The V call is TRBV2, the J call TRBJ2-2; D is uncertain. V was shortened by 1 base and J by 10 bases, with 10 bases between the two germline ends. This CDR3 region has 13 residues. Germline V lookup: CDR1 SNHLY, CDR2 FYNNEI.

This clonotype has a handful of counts. The rearrangement links TRBV7-2 to TRBJ2-7; D unresolved. Germline V lookup: CDR1 SGHTA, CDR2 FQGNSA. The CDR3 is 14 residues long. Between the trimmed V and J ends, which lost 2 bases and 0 bases, there was a span of 8 bases. The CDR3: CASSLSRISYEQYF. Written as DNA, the CDR3 is TGTGCCAGCAGCTTATCACGGATCTCCTACGAGCAGTACTTC.

The chain has TRBV18 and TRBJ1-5, with a possible D match to TRBD1 (5 bases). The CDR3 is made up of 15 amino acids. V dropped 3 bases and J dropped 2 bases, with 11 bases sitting between them. Germline CDR1 KGHSH, CDR2 LQKENI. CDR3 nucleotides: TGTGCCAGCTCACCCGTGGACACCCGCAATCAGCCCCAGCATTTT. This gives the protein CASSPVDTRNQPQHF.

This clonotype was found a few times. The V call is TRBV18, the J call TRBJ2-1, with 11 nucleotides matching TRBD2. Germline trimming cut 2 bases from V and 3 bases from J; bases unmatched to any gene: 6. There are 17 residues in the CDR3. CDR1 KGHSH and CDR2 LQKENI come from the germline V gene. CDR3 protein: CASSPVSGTSGYNEQFF. The DNA for the CDR3 is TGTGCCAGCTCACCAGTCTCCGGGACTAGCGGCTACAATGAGCAGTTCTTC.

This clonotype occurred a few times. The rearrangement links TRBV9 to TRBJ2-5; tentatively, D is TRBD2 (6 bases). The CDR3 loop spans 14 amino acids. Germline loops: CDR1 SGDLS, CDR2 YYNGEE. Trimming pared 0 bases from V and 5 bases from J, leaving 11 bases between. The CDR3 here is CASSVEAGRETQYF. CDR3 in DNA: TGTGCCAGCAGCGTAGAGGCAGGGAGGGAGACCCAGTACTTC.

There are a few counts of this clonotype. The V and J genes are TRBV20-1 and TRBJ1-5, with D perhaps TRBD1 (5 bases). CDR3 length: 13 residues. V was shortened by 3 bases and J by 3 bases, with 9 bases between the two germline ends. CDR1 is DFQATT, CDR2 SNEGSKA, per germline (reference sequence). The CDR3 DNA sequence: TGCAGTGCTAGGAAGGGGCCCAATCAGCCCCAGCATTTT. Its translation: CSARKGPNQPQHF.

This clonotype was detected only a few times. The rearrangement uses TRBV3-1 and TRBJ1-2, with D possibly being TRBD1 (6 bases). Trimming cost V 2 bases and J 2 bases, with 9 bases left between them. This CDR3 contains 14 residues. Per the germline V gene, CDR1 is LGHDT and CDR2 is YNNKEL (reference sequence). CDR3 in DNA: TGTGCCAGCAGCCAACCGACAGGAAACTATGGCTACACCTTC. Protein sequence: CASSQPTGNYGYTF.

The CDR3 spells CAISAVSGEQFF. DNA for the CDR3: TGTGCCATCAGTGCCGTTTCCGGTGAGCAGTTCTTC. This sequence joins TRBV10-3 and TRBJ2-1, with no clear D. Deletions cut 4 bases from V and 9 bases from J, with 10 bases between. This CDR3 has 12 amino acids. CDR1 is ENHRY and CDR2 is SYGVKD in the germline V gene.

This chain joins TRBV7-7 and TRBJ2-3; no clear D. CDR1 and CDR2 from the germline V gene are SSHAT and FNYEAQ (reference sequence). There are 13 residues in the CDR3. Trimming removed 1 base at V and 10 bases at J, with 12 bases between. CDR3 coding DNA: TGTGCCAGCAGCTTAGATAGCCTTTCCTCGCAGTATTTT. Protein: CASSLDSLSSQYF.